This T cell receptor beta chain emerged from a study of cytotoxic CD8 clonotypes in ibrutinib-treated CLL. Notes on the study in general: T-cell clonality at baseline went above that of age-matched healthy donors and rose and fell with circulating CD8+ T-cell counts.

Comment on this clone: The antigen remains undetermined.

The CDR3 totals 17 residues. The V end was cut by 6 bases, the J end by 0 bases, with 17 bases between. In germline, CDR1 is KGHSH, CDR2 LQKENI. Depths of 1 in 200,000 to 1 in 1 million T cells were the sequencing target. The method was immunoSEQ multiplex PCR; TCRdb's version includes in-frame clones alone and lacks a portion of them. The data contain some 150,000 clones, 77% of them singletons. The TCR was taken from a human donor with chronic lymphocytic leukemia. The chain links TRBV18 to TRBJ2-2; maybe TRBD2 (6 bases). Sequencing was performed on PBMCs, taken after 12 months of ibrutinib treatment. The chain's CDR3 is CASSPPGLPTNTGELFF. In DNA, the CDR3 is TGTGCCAGCTCTCCCCCGGGACTTCCTACGAACACCGGGGAGCTGTTTTTT. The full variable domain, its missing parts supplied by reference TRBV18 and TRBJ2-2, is NAGVMQNPRHLVRRRGQEARLRCSPMKGHSHVYWYRQLPEEGLKFMVYLQKENIIDESGMPKERFSAEFPKEGPSILRIQQVVRGDSAAYFCASSPPGLPTNTGELFFGEGSRLTVL.